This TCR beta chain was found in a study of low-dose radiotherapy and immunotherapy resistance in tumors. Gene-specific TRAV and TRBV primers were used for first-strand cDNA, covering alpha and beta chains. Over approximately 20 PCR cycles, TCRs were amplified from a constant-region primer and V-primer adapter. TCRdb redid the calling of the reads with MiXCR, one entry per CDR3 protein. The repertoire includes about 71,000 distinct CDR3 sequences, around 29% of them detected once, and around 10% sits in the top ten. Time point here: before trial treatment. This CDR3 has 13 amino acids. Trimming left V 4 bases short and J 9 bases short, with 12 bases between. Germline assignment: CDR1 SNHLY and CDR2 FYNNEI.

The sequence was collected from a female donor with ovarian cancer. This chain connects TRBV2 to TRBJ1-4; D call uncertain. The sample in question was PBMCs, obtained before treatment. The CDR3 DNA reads TGTGCCAGCAGTGTAGGGAAGTCTCAAAAACTGTTTTTT. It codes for CASSVGKSQKLFF.